This T cell receptor beta chain was sequenced during a study of T cells in localized non-small cell lung cancer. The CDR3 contains 15 residues. CDR1 and CDR2 (germline): SGHVS, FQNEAQ. Trimming took 5 bases from V and 2 from J, leaving 12 bases between them. Method: immunoSEQ multiplex PCR; TCRdb's copy keeps in-frame clones and lacks some. The sample holds about 41,000 clones, roughly 83% seen once. This sample comprised PBMCs, obtained before any cancer treatment. The clonotype comes from a man aged 40-75 years with stage II lung adenocarcinoma. V gene TRBV7-8 combines with J gene TRBJ2-2; D gene ambiguous. The CDR3 loop is CASSDAQINTGELFF. DNA for the CDR3: TGTGCCAGCAGCGACGCACAAATAAACACCGGGGAGCTGTTTTTT.